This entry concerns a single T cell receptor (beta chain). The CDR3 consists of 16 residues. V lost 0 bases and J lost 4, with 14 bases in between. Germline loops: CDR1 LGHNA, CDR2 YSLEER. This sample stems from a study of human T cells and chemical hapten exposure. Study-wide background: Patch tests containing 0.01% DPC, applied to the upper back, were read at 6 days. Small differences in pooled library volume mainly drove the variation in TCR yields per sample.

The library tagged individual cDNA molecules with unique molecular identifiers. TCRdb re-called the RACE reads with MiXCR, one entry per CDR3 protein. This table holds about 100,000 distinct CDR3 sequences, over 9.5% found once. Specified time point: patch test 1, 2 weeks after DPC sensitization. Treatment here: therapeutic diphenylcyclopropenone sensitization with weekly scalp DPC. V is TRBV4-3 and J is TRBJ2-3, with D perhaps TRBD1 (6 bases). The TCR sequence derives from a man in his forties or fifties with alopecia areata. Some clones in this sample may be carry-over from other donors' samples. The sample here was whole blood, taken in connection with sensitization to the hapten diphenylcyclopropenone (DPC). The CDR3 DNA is TGCGCCAGCAGCCAAGATCAGGGGCCTCATCCAGATACGCAGTATTTT. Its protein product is CASSQDQGPHPDTQYF.